Included here is one T cell receptor beta chain sequence, with context. V was cut by 0 bases and J by 3 bases, with 11 bases left in between. Germline V CDR1 and CDR2: SGHTS, YDEGEE. This CDR3 is 15 amino acids long. The sample comes from a study of blood T cell repertoires in COVID-19. The protocol was immunoSEQ multiplex PCR, while the TCRdb copy is restricted to in-frame clones and leaves out a portion. The repertoire holds approximately 500,000 clones, with approximately 92% as singletons. V is TRBV5-8 and J is TRBJ2-3; a possible D gene is TRBD1 (5 bases). This TCR derives from a man between 18 and 29 years old with COVID-19, enrolled during active disease. Source material: peripheral blood. The CDR3 loop is CASSLGGSGTDTQYF. The DNA for the CDR3 is TGTGCCAGCAGCTTGGGGGGTTCAGGGACAGATACGCAGTATTTT.